The clone carrying this T cell receptor (beta chain) was counted at least ten times. What it recognizes is unknown. This sample was taken from a study of spatial heterogeneity in lung cancer. General observations from the study: Higher tumor mutation counts went along with higher counts of expanded intratumoral alpha and beta TCRs.

TCRdb used MiXCR to reprocess the 5' RACE reads, holding one entry per CDR3 protein. This sample carries under 20,000 distinct CDR3 sequences, roughly 6% of them seen once, and the ten largest clones take about a tenth. This CDR3 region has 13 residues. The ends were cut back, 8 bases at V and 3 bases at J, with 13 bases in the middle. Time point described: sample taken at primary tumor resection. Untreated early-stage non-small cell lung cancer patients, fewer than 85 in total, were the donors. The sequence was obtained from a female donor with early-stage non-small cell lung cancer. The rearrangement joins TRBV12-3 or TRBV12-4 to TRBJ1-1; D unresolved. The material was lung tumor tissue, obtained at surgery. The CDR3 region has the DNA TGTGCCAGCCATCGGGGAGAGTACACTGAAGCTTTCTTT. Encoded protein: CASHRGEYTEAFF.